The clone carrying this T cell receptor beta chain was observed at least ten times. Using immunoSEQ multiplex PCR, the repertoire was profiled, and TCRdb retains in-frame clones only, with some absent. The sample shows approximately 170,000 clones, approximately 86% of them seen only once. These data come from a study of blood T cell repertoires in COVID-19. The wider study: The analysed material was cDNA or gDNA that came from T cells, B-cell-depleted T cells, or PBMCs.

The CDR3 runs 15 residues. J was trimmed by 9 bases and V by 3 bases; bases with no gene match: 13. Germline CDR1 is LNHDA and CDR2 is SQIVND (reference sequence). Sequencing was carried out using peripheral blood. The sequence came from a man in his 70s with acute or convalescent COVID-19. The V gene is TRBV19, the J gene TRBJ2-7; TRBD1 matches 8 bases. This CDR3 reads CASSMVGQEEGGQYF. The CDR3 coding sequence is TGTGCCAGTAGTATGGTGGGACAGGAAGAGGGAGGGCAGTACTTC.